These 25 T cell receptor beta chains share one sample of origin, sequenced in a study of blood T cell repertoires in COVID-19. Sequenced by immunoSEQ multiplex PCR; TCRdb stores in-frame clones only, minus some. The sample carries some 170,000 clones, more than 65% recorded once. Specimen: PBMCs or T cells enriched from blood (not recorded which). These receptor sequences come from a man aged 50-59 years who had recovered from COVID-19.

The V gene is TRBV30, the J gene TRBJ2-3; 7 bases map to TRBD1. The CDR3 contains 13 residues. The J segment lost 5 bases and the V segment lost 3 bases, leaving 5 bases of the junction unmatched. Per germline, CDR1 GTSNPN and CDR2 SVGIG (reference sequence). The CDR3 here is CAWSLRQGDTQYF. The DNA of the CDR3 is TGTGCCTGGAGCCTAAGACAGGGAGATACGCAGTATTTT.

V gene TRBV28 combines with J gene TRBJ1-5, with 7 nucleotides matching TRBD1. The germline V gene has CDR1 MDHEN and CDR2 SYDVKM. V was pared by 6 bases and J by 12 bases, with 8 bases of the junction left unmatched. CDR3 length: 12 amino acids. CDR3 bases: TGTGCCAGCAGCCGACAGGGTCCCAACCAGCATTTT. It is translated as CASSRQGPNQHF.

The chain employs TRBV7-8 and TRBJ1-3; the D gene is possibly TRBD1 (5 bases). The CDR3 is 15 residues long. The V end was cut by 1 base, the J end by 4 bases, with 11 bases between. Germline V gene sequence: CDR1 SGHVS, CDR2 FQNEAQ. CDR3 coding DNA: TGTGCCAGCAGCTTAGAGCGGGGGAAAGGAAACACCATATATTTT. Its translation is CASSLERGKGNTIYF. Looking up the rest from reference TRBV7-8 and TRBJ1-3 gives the full variable domain: GAGVSQSPRYKVAKRGQDVALRCDPISGHVSLFWYQQALGQGPEFLTYFQNEAQLDKSGLPSDRFFAERPEGSVSTLKIQRTQQEDSAVYLCASSLERGKGNTIYFGEGSWLTVV.

This clone showed up just once. The chain links TRBV5-1 to TRBJ1-1, with a possible D match to TRBD1 (5 bases). CDR3 size: 14 residues. Germline V gives CDR1 SGHRS, CDR2 YFSETQ. The V end lost 3 bases, the J end lost 5 bases, and 14 bases lay between the germline ends. CDR3 bases: TGCGCCAGCAGCTCCAGGATGGGGCAAACTGAAGCTTTCTTT. Its translation is CASSSRMGQTEAFF.

This chain connects TRBV5-1 to TRBJ2-7, with 15 bases that match TRBD2. The germline CDR1 and CDR2 sequences are SGHRS and YFSETQ. This CDR3 spans 18 amino acids. V shed 4 bases and J 2 bases; nucleotides not matched to a gene: 10. Here the CDR3 reads CASSPFGTSGGPPYEQYF. DNA for the CDR3: TGCGCCAGCAGCCCTTTTGGGACTAGCGGGGGGCCTCCCTACGAGCAGTACTTC.

The rearrangement links TRBV5-4 to TRBJ2-5; TRBD2 is a possible D gene (5 bases). This CDR3 has 15 residues. Germline CDR1 is SGHNT and CDR2 is YYREEE (reference sequence). Trimming stripped 0 bases from V and 5 bases from J, with 14 bases between. The CDR3 nucleotides are TGTGCCAGCAGCTTGGGGCCTGGGGAGAAGGAGACCCAGTACTTC. Translated: CASSLGPGEKETQYF.

This clone is a singleton in its sample. The chain has TRBV25-1 and TRBJ2-7; no definite D call. Trimming left V 4 bases short and J 3 bases short, with 4 bases between. CDR1 is MGHDK and CDR2 is SYGVNS in the germline V gene. This CDR3 comprises 11 residues. The CDR3 loop is CASSAGYEQYF. The CDR3 DNA reads TGTGCCAGCAGTGCCGGCTACGAGCAGTACTTC.

This clone has a single count. The chain joins TRBV7-8 to TRBJ1-1; 10 nucleotides line up with TRBD1. After removal of 1 base from V and 1 base from J, the junction contained 0 bases not matched to a gene. The CDR3 runs to 15 residues. Germline values: CDR1 SGHVS, CDR2 FQNEAQ. The CDR3 DNA follows: TGTGCCAGCAGCTTAGGACAGGGGGCGAACACTGAAGCTTTCTTT. Protein: CASSLGQGANTEAFF.

This clone occurred once. The chain recombines TRBV2 with TRBJ2-7; possible D gene TRBD1, 5 bases. Trimming left V 6 bases short and J 5 bases short, with 17 bases between. Germline values: CDR1 SNHLY, CDR2 FYNNEI. The CDR3 loop spans 14 amino acids. Written as DNA, the CDR3 is TGTGCCAGCAGCCCCGGACGCACCAGGGACGAGCAGTACTTC. Amino acid sequence: CASSPGRTRDEQYF.

The gene calls are TRBV3-1 (or the pseudogene TRBV3-2) and TRBJ1-1; 7 positions match TRBD1. The V gene end was trimmed by 3 bases and the J gene end by 5 bases; junction bases not matched to a gene: 12. The CDR3 runs to 16 residues. Per germline, CDR1 LGHDT and CDR2 YNNKEL (reference sequence). CDR3 sequence (DNA): TGTGCCAGCAGCCAGGGAGTAAGGGGGCTGCTGACTGAAGCTTTCTTT. Its translation is CASSQGVRGLLTEAFF.

The rearrangement joins TRBV27 to TRBJ1-2; 7 nucleotides agree with TRBD1. V dropped 6 bases and J dropped 3; count of bases not matched to a gene: 7. The CDR3 totals 14 residues. CDR1 is MNHEY and CDR2 is SMNVEV in the germline V gene (reference sequence). The DNA for the CDR3 is TGTGCCAGCAGCGGACAGGTGGGGGACTATGGCTACACCTTC. Protein sequence: CASSGQVGDYGYTF.

This clone was counted only a few times. J is TRBJ2-2 and V is TRBV28; D may be TRBD1 (5 bases). Per germline, CDR1 MDHEN and CDR2 SYDVKM. The CDR3 sequence is 15 residues long. Trimming shortened V by 3 bases and J by 1 base, and 9 bases separated the two germline ends. CDR3 sequence (DNA): TGTGCCAGCAGTTTTGGTCAGGGGAACACCGGGGAGCTGTTTTTT. Protein sequence: CASSFGQGNTGELFF.

In this sample, this clone turned up a few times. The chain employs TRBV11-2 and TRBJ2-7; D unclear. Germline CDR1 and CDR2: SGHAT and FQNNGV. Trimming removed 1 base at V and 2 bases at J, with 6 bases between. The CDR3 runs 13 residues. Here the CDR3 reads CASSLGQTYEQYF. The CDR3 DNA sequence: TGTGCCAGCAGCTTAGGACAAACCTACGAGCAGTACTTC. The full variable domain, in which reference TRBV11-2 and TRBJ2-7 provide the parts outside the CDR3, is EAGVAQSPRYKIIEKRQSVAFWCNPISGHATLYWYQQILGQGPKLLIQFQNNGVVDDSQLPKDRFSAERLKGVDSTLKIQPAKLEDSAVYLCASSLGQTYEQYFGPGTRLTVT.

This clone has just a few counts. The DNA for the CDR3 is TGTGCCAGCAGCCTTATGAACACTGAAGCTTTCTTT. It codes for CASSLMNTEAFF. This rearrangement joins TRBV3-1 (or the pseudogene TRBV3-2) to TRBJ1-1; D is undetermined. In germline, CDR1 is LGHDT, CDR2 YNNKEL (reference sequence). The CDR3 contains 12 residues. V lost 4 bases and J 0 bases, leaving 3 bases between the germline ends.

This rearrangement joins TRBV5-1 to TRBJ1-1; TRBD1 might be the D (5 bases). This CDR3 is 15 amino acids long. Germline V gene lookup returns CDR1 SGHRS and CDR2 YFSETQ. V dropped 0 bases and J dropped 1 base, with 10 bases sitting between them. CDR3 protein: CASSLGVGQNTEAFF. For the CDR3, the DNA is TGCGCCAGCAGCTTGGGAGTAGGACAGAACACTGAAGCTTTCTTT.

The chain uses TRBV5-6 and TRBJ2-1, with TRBD2 identical over 11 bases. Unmatched junction bases numbered 0, after V lost 0 bases and J lost 1 base. Germline V gene lookup returns CDR1 SGHDT and CDR2 YYEEEE. The CDR3 is 16 residues long. CDR3 DNA: TGTGCCAGCAGCTTGGGACTAGCGGGGTCCTACAATGAGCAGTTCTTC. Protein product: CASSLGLAGSYNEQFF.

This clone was detected a few times. The rearrangement joins TRBV3-1 (or the pseudogene TRBV3-2) to TRBJ1-2; D gene ambiguous. The CDR3 is 13 residues long. Per the germline V gene, CDR1 is LGHDT and CDR2 is YNNKEL (reference sequence). Trimming pared 1 base from V and 4 bases from J, leaving 7 bases between. CDR3 bases: TGTGCCAGCAGCCAAGCTGCGGGCTATGGCTACACCTTC. The encoded protein is CASSQAAGYGYTF.

The chain employs TRBV19 and TRBJ2-6, with TRBD2 as a possible D gene (5 bases). The V gene's germline CDR1 is LNHDA and CDR2 SQIVND (reference sequence). The CDR3 runs 15 residues. V lost 4 bases to trimming and J lost 1 base, with 8 bases between them. Here the CDR3 reads CASSKLGSGANVLTF. The CDR3 DNA reads as TGTGCCAGTAGTAAACTAGGGTCTGGGGCCAACGTCCTGACTTTC.

The rearrangement uses TRBV30 and TRBJ1-5; D gene unclear. The CDR3 runs to 13 residues. The V end lost 1 base, the J end lost 0 bases, and 4 bases lay between the germline ends. Germline V gene lookup returns CDR1 GTSNPN and CDR2 SVGIG (reference sequence). The CDR3, as DNA: TGTGCCTGGAGTGCTAATAGCAATCAGCCCCAGCATTTT. Its translation is CAWSANSNQPQHF.

This clone was seen only once. J is TRBJ2-7 and V is TRBV18; 7 bases agree with TRBD2. CDR1 is KGHSH and CDR2 is LQKENI in the germline V gene. This CDR3 spans 14 amino acids. V shed 3 bases and J 2 bases; nucleotides not matched to a gene: 4. The CDR3 DNA follows: TGTGCCAGCTCACCGCTAGCGGCTGCCTACGAGCAGTACTTC. Encoded protein: CASSPLAAAYEQYF.

The chain has TRBV7-9 and TRBJ2-7; 9 nucleotides align to TRBD1. V shed 6 bases and J 2 bases; nucleotides not matched to a gene: 2. The germline gives CDR1 SEHNR, CDR2 FQNEAQ (reference sequence). The CDR3 contains 13 residues. CDR3 residues: CASRQGATYEQYF. The CDR3 coding sequence is TGTGCCAGCAGACAGGGGGCTACCTACGAGCAGTACTTC.

The chain recombines TRBV29-1 with TRBJ2-7, with TRBD1 matching 7 bases. The CDR3 contains 12 residues. The V gene end was trimmed by 6 bases and the J gene end by 4 bases; junction bases not matched to a gene: 6. Per the germline V gene, CDR1 is SQVTM and CDR2 is ANQGSEA. In DNA, the CDR3 is TGCAGCGTCCTAATGGACAGGTACGAGCAGTACTTC. Protein sequence: CSVLMDRYEQYF.

The V call is TRBV3-1 (or the pseudogene TRBV3-2), the J call TRBJ2-3; TRBD1 agrees at 9 bases. With V trimmed by 4 bases and J by 4 bases, 9 bases remained unmatched. From germline, CDR1 is LGHDT and CDR2 YNNKEL (reference sequence). The CDR3 has 16 residues. This chain's CDR3 is CASSLGKTGGADTQYF. The CDR3 nucleotides read TGTGCCAGCAGCCTAGGTAAGACAGGGGGAGCAGATACGCAGTATTTT.

The chain couples TRBV5-1 to TRBJ1-4; 10 positions agree with TRBD1. From germline, CDR1 is SGHRS and CDR2 YFSETQ. The CDR3 has 17 amino acids. V lost 5 bases, J lost 2 bases, and 9 bases stayed unmatched. For the CDR3, the DNA is TGCGCCAGCAGGTTCGGGACAGGGGTGAGGACTAATGAAAAACTGTTTTTT. Protein product: CASRFGTGVRTNEKLFF.

The chain couples TRBV19 to TRBJ2-3; 7 nucleotides match TRBD1. V gave up 4 bases and J gave up 3 bases; unmatched junction bases: 13. CDR3 length: 17 amino acids. Per germline, CDR1 LNHDA and CDR2 SQIVND (reference sequence). CDR3 residues: CASSKGAGQGVTDTQYF. The CDR3 nucleotides are TGTGCCAGTAGTAAGGGCGCCGGGCAGGGGGTTACAGATACGCAGTATTTT.